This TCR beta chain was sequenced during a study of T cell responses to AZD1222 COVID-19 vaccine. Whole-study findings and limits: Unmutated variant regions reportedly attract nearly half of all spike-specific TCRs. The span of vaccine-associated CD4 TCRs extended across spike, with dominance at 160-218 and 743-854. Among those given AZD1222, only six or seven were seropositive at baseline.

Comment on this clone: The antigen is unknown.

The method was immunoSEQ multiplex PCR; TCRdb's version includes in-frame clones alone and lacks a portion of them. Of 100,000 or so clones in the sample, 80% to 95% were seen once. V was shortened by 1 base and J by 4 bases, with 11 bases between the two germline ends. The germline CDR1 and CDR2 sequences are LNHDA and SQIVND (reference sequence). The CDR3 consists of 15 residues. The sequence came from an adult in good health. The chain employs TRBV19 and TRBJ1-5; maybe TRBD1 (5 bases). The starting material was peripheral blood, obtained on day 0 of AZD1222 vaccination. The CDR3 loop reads CASSIGQSLNQPQHF. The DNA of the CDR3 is TGTGCCAGTAGTATAGGACAGAGTTTAAATCAGCCCCAGCATTTT.